These 28 T cell receptor beta chains share one sample of origin, sequenced in a study of early T cells in non-severe SARS-CoV-2 infection. TCRdb re-called the 5' RACE reads through MiXCR, storing one row per CDR3 protein. The data hold over 60,000 distinct CDR3 sequences, with about 12% observed a single time. Source material: whole blood. The origin of the receptors is an adult who was a healthcare worker with PCR-confirmed SARS-CoV-2 infection or an uninfected control (not recorded which).

The sample holds a few counts of this clonotype. The V gene is TRBV4-3, the J gene TRBJ1-5, with D perhaps matching TRBD1 (6 bases). CDR3 length: 17 amino acids. In germline, CDR1 is LGHNA, CDR2 YSLEER. V was pared by 0 bases and J by 0 bases, with 12 bases between. CDR3 protein: CASSQDRTADSNQPQHF. The DNA for the CDR3 is TGCGCCAGCAGCCAAGACCGGACAGCAGATAGCAATCAGCCCCAGCATTTT.

The genes are TRBV20-1 and TRBJ2-1; 10 bases align to TRBD1. The V gene end was trimmed by 0 bases and the J gene end by 7 bases; junction bases not matched to a gene: 9. The V gene's germline CDR1 is DFQATT and CDR2 SNEGSKA (reference sequence). CDR3 length: 16 residues. CDR3 DNA sequence: TGCAGTGCTAGAGATCCCGGGACAGGGGCTGGGAATGAGCAGTTCTTC. Encoded protein: CSARDPGTGAGNEQFF.

The sample holds a few counts of this clonotype. The chain combines TRBV7-9 with TRBJ2-3; maybe TRBD1 (5 bases). Germline V gene sequence: CDR1 SEHNR, CDR2 FQNEAQ (reference sequence). The CDR3 has 16 amino acids. The V gene lost 5 bases and the J gene lost 4 bases, with 19 bases spanning the gap. This CDR3 reads CASSHAAGSRADTQYF. The CDR3, as DNA: TGTGCCAGCAGCCACGCCGCAGGGTCCAGGGCAGATACGCAGTATTTT.

Only a few counts were recorded for this clonotype. The chain uses TRBV19 and TRBJ1-5, with 8 bases identical to TRBD1. This CDR3 has 16 amino acids. V gave up 6 bases and J gave up 1 base; unmatched junction bases: 8. Per germline, CDR1 LNHDA and CDR2 SQIVND (reference sequence). CDR3 DNA: TGTGCCAGTAGGCTCGGACAGGGTTCGAGCAATCAGCCCCAGCATTTT. Amino acid sequence: CASRLGQGSSNQPQHF. The whole variable domain, remainder taken from reference TRBV19 and TRBJ1-5, is DGGITQSPKYLFRKEGQNVTLSCEQNLNHDAMYWYRQDPGQGLRLIYYSQIVNDFQKGDIAEGYSVSREKKESFPLTVTSAQKNPTAFYLCASRLGQGSSNQPQHFGDGTRLSIL.

This chain joins TRBV7-6 and TRBJ2-1; D may be TRBD1 (5 bases). Germline-derived CDR1 and CDR2 are SGHVS and FNYEAQ. This CDR3 comprises 15 residues. V lost 6 bases to trimming and J lost 0 bases, with 12 bases between them. The CDR3 bases are TGTGCCAGCAGAACAAAGGGGTCCTCCTACAATGAGCAGTTCTTC. Translation gives CASRTKGSSYNEQFF. Using reference TRBV7-6 and TRBJ2-1 for the parts outside the CDR3, the full variable domain is GAGVSQSPRYKVTKRGQDVALRCDPISGHVSLYWYRQALGQGPEFLTYFNYEAQQDKSGLPNDRFSAERPEGSISTLTIQRTEQRDSAMYRCASRTKGSSYNEQFFGPGTRLTVL.

J is TRBJ2-3 and V is TRBV9, with 10 bases identical to TRBD2. The CDR3 length is 16 residues. Per the germline V gene, CDR1 is SGDLS and CDR2 is YYNGEE. The V segment lost 3 bases and the J segment 1 base; nucleotides outside the gene matches: 5. CDR3 in amino acids: CASSELAGTRTDTQYF. CDR3 nucleotide sequence: TGTGCCAGCAGCGAACTAGCGGGGACTCGCACAGATACGCAGTATTTT.

This clonotype came up a few times. The chain uses TRBV10-3 and TRBJ2-7; TRBD2 matches at 7 bases. The CDR3 contains 13 residues. Germline values: CDR1 ENHRY, CDR2 SYGVKD. The ends lost 10 bases at V and 0 bases at J; junction bases unmatched: 6. This chain's CDR3 is CATRGESSYEQYF. The CDR3 DNA is TGTGCCACCCGGGGGGAGAGCTCCTACGAGCAGTACTTC.

This clonotype was seen repeatedly, ten times or more. This rearrangement joins TRBV19 to TRBJ2-7; 10 bases map to TRBD2. This CDR3 spans 15 amino acids. J was trimmed by 4 bases and V by 5 bases; bases with no gene match: 8. Germline V gene lookup returns CDR1 LNHDA and CDR2 SQIVND (reference sequence). CDR3 in amino acids: CASSAGLAALYEQYF. The CDR3 nucleotides read TGTGCCAGTAGTGCCGGACTAGCGGCACTTTACGAGCAGTACTTC.

This clonotype was seen a handful of times. The chain recombines TRBV18 with TRBJ1-1, with 7 bases lining up with TRBD1. With V trimmed by 3 bases and J by 6 bases, 10 bases remained unmatched. Germline CDR1 KGHSH, CDR2 LQKENI. This CDR3 has 15 residues. CDR3 sequence (DNA): TGTGCCAGCTCACCCGACAGGGCTCACATTGCTGAAGCTTTCTTT. Its protein is CASSPDRAHIAEAFF.

This clonotype was picked up many times. The V call is TRBV6-2 or TRBV6-3, the J call TRBJ1-1, with TRBD1 as a possible D gene (5 bases). V was shortened by 7 bases and J by 4 bases, with 16 bases between the two germline ends. This CDR3 is 14 amino acids long. The germline V gene encodes CDR1 MNHEY and CDR2 SVGEGT. The CDR3 region has the DNA TGTGCCAGCACCACTGAGGGGCCGACCACTGAAGCTTTCTTT. This sequence encodes CASTTEGPTTEAFF.

This clonotype has more than one count but fewer than ten. The chain links TRBV10-2 to TRBJ1-5; TRBD1 is a possible D gene (6 bases). Germline loops: CDR1 WSHSY, CDR2 SAAADI. The CDR3 runs 14 residues. Trimming took 2 bases from V and 6 from J, leaving 11 bases between them. CDR3 residues: CASSEKGGTQPQHF. CDR3 coding DNA: TGCGCCAGCAGTGAGAAGGGGGGAACTCAGCCCCAGCATTTT.

This clonotype turned up a few times. V is TRBV7-2 and J is TRBJ1-2; TRBD1 might be the D (6 bases). CDR3 length: 14 amino acids. The germline V gene has CDR1 SGHTA and CDR2 FQGNSA. V was shortened by 7 bases and J by 10 bases, with 22 bases between the two germline ends. The CDR3 bases are TGTGCCAGCACCATCCCGGCAACAGGGAGTTTCTACACCTTC. It encodes CASTIPATGSFYTF.

This clonotype showed up many times. The rearrangement uses TRBV7-2 and TRBJ2-3; D is perhaps TRBD2 (6 bases). Germline V gene data show CDR1 as SGHTA and CDR2 as FQGNSA. This CDR3 comprises 15 residues. V was clipped by 5 bases and J by 2 bases, with 14 bases between them. As DNA, the CDR3 is TGTGCCAGCAGCCCTGTGGGGGGACTCACAGATACGCAGTATTTT. Protein: CASSPVGGLTDTQYF.

This clonotype was detected many times. This chain uses TRBV19 with TRBJ2-7; D may correspond to TRBD1 or TRBD2 (5 bases each). Germline values: CDR1 LNHDA, CDR2 SQIVND (reference sequence). The CDR3 length is 15 residues. The V and J ends lost 3 bases and 0 bases respectively, with 12 bases between them. The CDR3 DNA follows: TGTGCCAGTAGTATTTCCGGGACGAACTCCTACGAGCAGTACTTC. Translating gives CASSISGTNSYEQYF.

This clonotype was observed at least ten times. The rearrangement uses TRBV19 and TRBJ2-1; the match to TRBD2 covers 12 bases. This CDR3 region has 15 residues. The germline gives CDR1 LNHDA, CDR2 SQIVND (reference sequence). The V gene end was trimmed by 6 bases and the J gene end by 4 bases; junction bases not matched to a gene: 4. Here the CDR3 DNA reads TGTGCCAGTAGACGAACTAGCGGGGGGTACAATGAGCAGTTCTTC. It yields the protein CASRRTSGGYNEQFF.

This clonotype was observed a few times. J is TRBJ1-2 and V is TRBV6-1; 7 bases agree with TRBD1. Germline CDR1 is MNHNS and CDR2 is SASEGT. This CDR3 has 14 amino acids. Unmatched junction bases numbered 8, after V lost 6 bases and J lost 4 bases. This CDR3 is CASRGGGPAYGYTF. CDR3 nucleotides: TGTGCCAGCAGGGGAGGGGGCCCCGCCTATGGCTACACCTTC.

The CDR3 is CASIRDAGNEKLFF. The CDR3 DNA sequence: TGTGCCAGCATTCGGGACGCCGGTAATGAAAAACTGTTTTTT. The gene calls are TRBV7-9 and TRBJ1-4, with D maybe TRBD1 (5 bases). Germline CDR1 and CDR2: SEHNR and FQNEAQ (reference sequence). The CDR3 has 14 residues. The V end was cut by 7 bases, the J end by 4 bases, with 13 bases between. Full variable domain (remainder filled in from reference TRBV7-9 and TRBJ1-4): DTGVSQNPRHKITKRGQNVTFRCDPISEHNRLYWYRQTLGQGPEFLTYFQNEAQLEKSRLLSDRFSAERPKGSFSTLEIQRTEQGDSAMYLCASIRDAGNEKLFFGSGTQLSVL.

This clonotype was seen a handful of times. The genes are TRBV27 and TRBJ1-5, with 9 bases fitting TRBD1. The CDR3 runs to 18 residues. Germline V lookup: CDR1 MNHEY, CDR2 SMNVEV (reference sequence). The junction had 17 bases not matched to a gene; V was cut back by 5 bases and J by 6 bases. The CDR3 protein is CASSPNRLGQGVSQPQHF. The CDR3 nucleotides read TGTGCCAGCAGTCCCAACCGGCTGGGACAGGGTGTTAGTCAGCCCCAGCATTTT.

The chain combines TRBV18 with TRBJ2-6; 8 bases align to TRBD1. J lost 3 bases, V lost 3 bases, and 4 bases had no gene match. This CDR3 region has 16 residues. Germline V gives CDR1 KGHSH, CDR2 LQKENI. CDR3 residues: CASSPLTGVGANVLTF. CDR3 nucleotides: TGTGCCAGCTCACCCTTGACAGGGGTTGGGGCCAACGTCCTGACTTTC.

The gene calls are TRBV7-9 and TRBJ2-1, with a weak D call TRBD1 (5 bases). In germline, CDR1 is SEHNR, CDR2 FQNEAQ (reference sequence). The CDR3 length is 13 residues. V was pared by 5 bases and J by 8 bases, with 13 bases between. The CDR3 DNA follows: TGTGCCAGCAGCCCCTCGCTAGGGGATGAGCAGTTCTTC. Translation: CASSPSLGDEQFF.

The CDR3 nucleotides read TGTGCCAGCAGTTTTAGGCAGGGGAATTCACCCCTCCACTTT. It codes for CASSFRQGNSPLHF. The rearrangement links TRBV27 to TRBJ1-6, with a tentative D call TRBD1 (6 bases). Trimming took 3 bases from V and 7 from J, leaving 10 bases between them. Per the germline V gene, CDR1 is MNHEY and CDR2 is SMNVEV (reference sequence). This CDR3 has 14 residues.

This clonotype came up many times. The CDR3 sequence: CASSADFNTGELFF. In DNA form, the CDR3 reads TGTGCCAGCAGCGCCGACTTTAACACCGGGGAGCTGTTTTTT. The V gene is TRBV9, the J gene TRBJ2-2; no clear D. Germline V gene lookup returns CDR1 SGDLS and CDR2 YYNGEE. V dropped 3 bases and J dropped 2 bases, with 8 bases sitting between them. The CDR3 totals 14 residues. The variable domain in full, completed from reference TRBV9 and TRBJ2-2, reads DSGVTQTPKHLITATGQRVTLRCSPRSGDLSVYWYQQSLDQGLQFLIQYYNGEERAKGNILERFSAQQFPDLHSELNLSSLELGDSALYFCASSADFNTGELFFGEGSRLTVL.

This clonotype was detected a few times. The V gene is TRBV20-1, the J gene TRBJ2-3; tentative D call: TRBD1 (6 bases). Germline V gene lookup returns CDR1 DFQATT and CDR2 SNEGSKA (reference sequence). V was shortened by 5 bases and J by 2 bases, with 11 bases between the two germline ends. The CDR3 is made up of 13 amino acids. This CDR3 reads CSARRTATDTQYF. The DNA for the CDR3 is TGCAGTGCTCGACGGACAGCCACAGATACGCAGTATTTT.

This clonotype was seen a handful of times. V gene TRBV7-2 combines with J gene TRBJ1-5; D is ambiguous. This CDR3 has 12 amino acids. Germline CDR1 reads SGHTA; CDR2 reads FQGNSA. V was shortened by 1 base and J by 6 bases, with 4 bases between the two germline ends. CDR3 in amino acids: CASSLGVQPQHF. DNA for the CDR3: TGTGCCAGCAGCTTAGGGGTTCAGCCCCAGCATTTT.

This clonotype was seen at least ten times. This chain connects TRBV5-6 to TRBJ1-1, with a weak D call TRBD1 (5 bases). The CDR3 loop spans 14 amino acids. Germline V gene sequence: CDR1 SGHDT, CDR2 YYEEEE. Trimming removed 2 bases from V and 1 base from J, with 9 bases in between. The CDR3 spells CASSFDSPNTEAFF. For the CDR3, the DNA is TGTGCCAGCAGCTTTGACAGCCCGAACACTGAAGCTTTCTTT.

The chain recombines TRBV7-2 with TRBJ2-2, with D uncertain. V was shortened by 1 base and J by 5 bases, with 5 bases between the two germline ends. In germline, CDR1 is SGHTA, CDR2 FQGNSA. This CDR3 spans 13 amino acids. CDR3 protein: CASSLVSTGELFF. CDR3 in DNA: TGTGCCAGCAGCTTAGTATCTACCGGGGAGCTGTTTTTT.

This clonotype was detected a few times. The chain employs TRBV7-2 and TRBJ2-6; the match to TRBD1 covers 8 bases. Germline V gene lookup returns CDR1 SGHTA and CDR2 FQGNSA. CDR3 length: 18 residues. Trimming took 4 bases from V and 2 from J; bases not matched to a gene: 10. The CDR3 sequence: CASSSRDRTFAGANVLTF. The CDR3 coding sequence is TGTGCCAGCAGCTCCCGGGACAGGACGTTTGCTGGGGCCAACGTCCTGACTTTC.

This clonotype appeared many times. The CDR3 spells CASSESRGRRATDTQYF. CDR3 DNA sequence: TGCGCCAGCAGTGAGTCGAGGGGGAGGAGGGCCACAGATACGCAGTATTTT. The V gene is TRBV10-1, the J gene TRBJ2-3; D may be TRBD1 or TRBD2 (6 bases each). Germline V lookup: CDR1 WNHNN, CDR2 SYGVQD (reference sequence). The CDR3 is 17 residues long. Trimming left V 0 bases short and J 2 bases short, with 15 bases between.